This TCR beta chain was sequenced in a study of T cells in Graves' hyperthyroidism and ophthalmopathy. The study, taken as a whole, reports: Within blood appeared most thyroid clonotypes that had expanded above 0.001. Ophthalmopathy prediction by the model preceded onset by a median roughly 6.3 months.

RNA transcripts gave rise to amplified TCR beta CDR3 regions. In the first-round RT-PCR of the TCR CDR3, the HTBI primer set was used. MiXCR, run by TCRdb on the multiplex PCR reads, gives a single entry per CDR3 protein. The repertoire holds over 700,000 distinct CDR3 sequences, with about 19% as singletons. Patients between 18 and 65 years old had hyperthyroidism, newly diagnosed and lasting under 2 months. The blood was taken when hyperthyroidism was first diagnosed, before any ophthalmopathy symptoms showed up. In its sample, this clonotype was seen a few times. Its specificity is unknown. Germline V gene data show CDR1 as DFQATT and CDR2 as SNEGSKA (reference sequence). The CDR3 extends over 16 amino acids. Trimming removed 1 base from V and 0 bases from J; junction bases left unmatched: 8.

The chain couples TRBV20-1 to TRBJ1-1, with TRBD1 matching over 7 bases. Sequenced input: blood. The clonotype comes from a woman between 50 and 59 years old with Graves' hyperthyroidism that later progressed to Graves' ophthalmopathy. The CDR3 region has the DNA TGCAGTGCTAGAGGGAGGGACAGCTTCATGAACACTGAAGCTTTCTTT. Amino acid sequence: CSARGRDSFMNTEAFF.